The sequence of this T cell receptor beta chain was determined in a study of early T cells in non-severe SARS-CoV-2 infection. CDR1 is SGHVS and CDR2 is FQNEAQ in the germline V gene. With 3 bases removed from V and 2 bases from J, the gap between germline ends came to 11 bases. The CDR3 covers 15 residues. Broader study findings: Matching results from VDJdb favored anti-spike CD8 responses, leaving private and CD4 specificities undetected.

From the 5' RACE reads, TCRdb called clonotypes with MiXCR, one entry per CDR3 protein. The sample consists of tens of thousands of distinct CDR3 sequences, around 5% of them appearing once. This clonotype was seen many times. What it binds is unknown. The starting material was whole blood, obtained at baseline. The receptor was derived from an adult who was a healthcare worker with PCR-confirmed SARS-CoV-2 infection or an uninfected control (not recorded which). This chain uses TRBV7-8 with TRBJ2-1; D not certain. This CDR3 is CASSFRAPTYNEQFF. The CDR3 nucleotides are TGTGCCAGCAGCTTCCGGGCCCCTACCTACAATGAGCAGTTCTTC.